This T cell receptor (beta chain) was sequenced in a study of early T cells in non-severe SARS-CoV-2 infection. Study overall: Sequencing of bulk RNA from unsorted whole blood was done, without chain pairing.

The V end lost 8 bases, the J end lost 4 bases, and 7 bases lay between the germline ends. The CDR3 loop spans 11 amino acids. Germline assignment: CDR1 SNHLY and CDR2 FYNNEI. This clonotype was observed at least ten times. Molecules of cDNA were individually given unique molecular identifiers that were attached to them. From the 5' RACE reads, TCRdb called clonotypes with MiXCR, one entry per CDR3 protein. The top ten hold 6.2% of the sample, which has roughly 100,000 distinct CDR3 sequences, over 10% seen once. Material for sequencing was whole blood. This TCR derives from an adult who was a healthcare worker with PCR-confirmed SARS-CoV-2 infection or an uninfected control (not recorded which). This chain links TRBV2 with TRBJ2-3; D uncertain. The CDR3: CASGSPDTQYF. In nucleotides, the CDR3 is TGTGCCAGCGGGTCTCCAGATACGCAGTATTTT.